The T cell receptor beta chain described here comes from a study of blood T cell repertoires in COVID-19. Overall study: COVID-19 samples collected from the United States, Italy and Spain covered acute and convalescent phases.

Of note for this clone: An end of the junction does not agree with germline; a read error may underlie this.

CDR1 SGHVS and CDR2 FQNEAQ come from the germline V gene. CDR3 length: 13 residues. Only in-frame clones appear in the TCRdb table, and some are missing; sequencing was by immunoSEQ multiplex PCR. The profile shows about 130,000 clones, roughly 74% of them singletons. The Seattle patients, enrolled during active infection, were followed longitudinally. J is TRBJ2-7 and V is TRBV7-8, with 9 bases matching TRBD1. Material for sequencing was peripheral blood. The sequence was obtained from a man at least 80 years old with COVID-19, enrolled during active disease. The CDR3 loop is CVSSSGQGYEQYF. CDR3 DNA: TGTGTCAGCAGCTCGGGACAGGGCTACGAGCAGTACTTC. Using reference TRBV7-8 and TRBJ2-7 for the parts outside the CDR3, the full variable domain is GAGVSQSPRYKVAKRGQDVALRCDPISGHVSLFWYQQALGQGPEFLTYFQNEAQLDKSGLPSDRFFAERPEGSVSTLKIQRTQQEDSAVYLCVSSSGQGYEQYFGPGTRLTVT.